This T cell receptor (beta chain) was identified during a study of identical twins. Study results and caveats: Cord blood beta clonotypes present at high abundance carried fewer insertions; no such pattern appeared in memory repertoires. Possibly, invariant MAIT and iNKT cells partly confounded zero-insertion analyses.

TCRdb fed the 5' RACE reads into MiXCR, producing one record per CDR3 protein. This table has some 500,000 distinct CDR3 sequences, about 20% appearing once. Points on this clonotype: As yet, its antigen is unknown.

Germline V gene lookup returns CDR1 DFQATT and CDR2 SNEGSKA (reference sequence). V lost 1 base, J lost 4 bases, and 10 bases lay in between. The CDR3 has 14 amino acids. The sample was also reused in another study, on T cells expressing NK-cell markers. This second report adds: In sorted CD3+CD56+NKG2C+, CD3+CD56+NKG2C- and CD3+CD56-NKG2C+ T cells, TCR beta repertoires were obtained. HCMV serostatus: most of the eight sequenced donors positive, one negative.

This receptor was identified in a woman between 18 and 29 years old in good health. The sample taken for sequencing was CD4+ T cells sorted from blood. The rearrangement links TRBV20-1 to TRBJ2-2; D is undetermined. CDR3 sequence reads: CSARVTTGTGELFF. CDR3 DNA: TGCAGTGCTAGAGTAACAACTGGCACCGGGGAGCTGTTTTTT.